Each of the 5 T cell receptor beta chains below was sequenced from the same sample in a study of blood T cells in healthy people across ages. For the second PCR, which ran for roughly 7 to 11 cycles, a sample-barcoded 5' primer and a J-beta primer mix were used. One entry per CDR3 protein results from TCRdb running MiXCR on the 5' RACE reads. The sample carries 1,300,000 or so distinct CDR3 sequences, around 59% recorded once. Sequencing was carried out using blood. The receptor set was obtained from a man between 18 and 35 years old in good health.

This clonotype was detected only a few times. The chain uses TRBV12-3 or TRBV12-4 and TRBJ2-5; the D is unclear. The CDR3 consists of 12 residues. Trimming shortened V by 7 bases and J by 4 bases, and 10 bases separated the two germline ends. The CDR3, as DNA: TGTGCCAGCACCGGGTCTCTAGAGACCCAGTACTTC. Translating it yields CASTGSLETQYF.

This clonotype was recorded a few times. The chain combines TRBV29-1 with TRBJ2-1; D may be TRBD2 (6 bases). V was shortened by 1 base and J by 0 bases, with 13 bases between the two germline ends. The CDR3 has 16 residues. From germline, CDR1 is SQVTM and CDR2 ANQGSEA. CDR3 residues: CSVEGPGANSYNEQFF. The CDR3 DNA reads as TGCAGCGTTGAAGGGCCGGGAGCCAACTCCTACAATGAGCAGTTCTTC.

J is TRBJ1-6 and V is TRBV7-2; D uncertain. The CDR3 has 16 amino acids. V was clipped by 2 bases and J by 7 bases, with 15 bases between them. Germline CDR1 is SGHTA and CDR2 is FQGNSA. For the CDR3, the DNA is TGTGCCAGCAGCTTATTGGCAGTAGTGAGCAATTCACCCCTCCACTTT. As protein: CASSLLAVVSNSPLHF. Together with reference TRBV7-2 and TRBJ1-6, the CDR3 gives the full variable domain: GAGVSQSPSNKVTEKGKDVELRCDPISGHTALYWYRQSLGQGLEFLIYFQGNSAPDKSGLPSDRFSAERTGGSVSTLTIQRTQQEDSAVYLCASSLLAVVSNSPLHFGNGTRLTVT.

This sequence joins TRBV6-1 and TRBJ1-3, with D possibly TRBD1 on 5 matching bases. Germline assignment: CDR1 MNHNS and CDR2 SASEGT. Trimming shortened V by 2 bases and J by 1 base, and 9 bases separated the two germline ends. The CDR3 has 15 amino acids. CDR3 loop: CASSELGGSGNTIYF. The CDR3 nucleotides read TGTGCCAGCAGTGAATTGGGGGGATCTGGAAACACCATATATTTT.

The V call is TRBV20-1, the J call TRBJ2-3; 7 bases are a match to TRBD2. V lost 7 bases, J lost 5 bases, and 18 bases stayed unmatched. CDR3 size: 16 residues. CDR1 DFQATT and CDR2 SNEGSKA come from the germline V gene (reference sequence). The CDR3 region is CSVTVFLAGELDTQYF. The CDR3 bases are TGCAGTGTCACCGTATTTCTGGCGGGAGAGTTAGATACGCAGTATTTT.